The rows below give T cell receptor beta chains drawn from one sample of a study of shared clonotypes between healthy human individuals. Some clones are missing from TCRdb's copy, which holds only in-frame ones; the method was immunoSEQ multiplex PCR. The table has over a million clones, approximately 80% seen once. Input material: memory CD4+ T cells from PBMCs. Receptor source: a man younger than 30 in good health. Some clones in this sample may be carry-over from other donors' samples. Each CDR3 is given with its conserved first and last residue. Each record gives: V gene, CDR3 length, J gene, D gene, clone size, CDR3 protein, CDR3 DNA. A D gene is named only where the DNA matches it firmly. Only part of the rows carry a size: once, few, many, or a class if the clone is expanded.

V: TRBV2; length: 12; J: TRBJ2-7; D: NA; size: many; CDR3: CASHRDSYEQYF; DNA: TGTGCCAGCCACAGGGATTCCTACGAGCAGTACTTC
V: TRBV19; length: 11; J: TRBJ1-1; D: NA; size: NA; CDR3: CASSPGFGAFF; DNA: TGTGCCAGTAGTCCAGGGTTTGGAGCTTTCTTT
V: TRBV4-3; length: 13; J: TRBJ1-1; D: NA; size: NA; CDR3: CASSQVSGSEAFF; DNA: TGCGCCAGCAGCCAAGTGTCAGGGTCTGAAGCTTTCTTT
V: TRBV28; length: 15; J: TRBJ2-7; D: NA; size: NA; CDR3: CASSSPGSSSYEQYF; DNA: TGTGCCAGCAGTTCTCCCGGGAGTAGCTCCTACGAGCAGTACTTC
V: TRBV9; length: 14; J: TRBJ2-7; D: NA; size: NA; CDR3: CASSVGEMAYEQYF; DNA: TGTGCCAGCAGCGTAGGTGAGATGGCCTACGAGCAGTACTTC
V: TRBV21-1; length: 13; J: TRBJ1-1; D: NA; size: few; CDR3: CASCGGTAIEAFF; DNA: TGTGCCAGCTGCGGGGGGACAGCCATTGAAGCTTTCTTT
V: TRBV5-1; length: 16; J: TRBJ2-6; D: NA; size: NA; CDR3: CASSLSTTSGANVLTF; DNA: TGCGCCAGCAGCTTGTCAACGACGTCTGGGGCCAACGTCCTGACTTTC
V: TRBV5-1; length: 15; J: TRBJ2-1; D: TRBD2; size: NA; CDR3: CASSLDLAEPNEQFF; DNA: TGCGCCAGCAGCTTGGACCTAGCGGAGCCCAATGAGCAGTTCTTC
V: TRBV2; length: 13; J: TRBJ2-1; D: TRBD2; size: NA; CDR3: CASGREGGNEQFF; DNA: TGTGCCAGCGGGCGGGAGGGCGGCAATGAGCAGTTCTTC
V: TRBV18; length: 17; J: TRBJ2-1; D: TRBD2; size: many; CDR3: CASSPVGRGGRVNEQFF; DNA: TGTGCCAGCTCACCAGTTGGCCGAGGCGGGAGAGTAAATGAGCAGTTCTTC
V: TRBV7-2; length: 12; J: TRBJ2-3; D: NA; size: NA; CDR3: CASSRTVDTQYF; DNA: TGTGCCAGCAGCAGGACTGTGGATACGCAGTATTTT
V: TRBV19; length: 18; J: TRBJ2-5; D: TRBD2; size: few; CDR3: CASSQRALAGVGEETQYF; DNA: TGTGCCAGTAGTCAACGGGCACTAGCGGGAGTAGGGGAAGAGACCCAGTACTTC
V: TRBV27; length: 14; J: TRBJ2-5; D: NA; size: many; CDR3: CASSLLGPQETQYF; DNA: TGTGCCAGCAGTTTGCTCGGCCCGCAAGAGACCCAGTACTTC
V: TRBV7-3; length: 14; J: TRBJ2-4; D: TRBD1; size: NA; CDR3: CASSLRGQGFVQYF; DNA: TGTGCCAGCAGCTTAAGGGGACAGGGTTTCGTTCAGTACTTC
V: TRBV5-4; length: 15; J: TRBJ2-7; D: TRBD2; size: NA; CDR3: CASSPTGTSEYEQYF; DNA: TGTGCCAGCAGCCCGACCGGGACTAGCGAATACGAGCAGTACTTC
V: TRBV6-5; length: 14; J: TRBJ2-5; D: NA; size: NA; CDR3: CASSYSGLQETQYF; DNA: TGTGCCAGCAGTTACTCGGGGCTCCAAGAGACCCAGTACTTC
V: TRBV5-6; length: 15; J: TRBJ1-1; D: NA; size: once; CDR3: CASSLVASMNTEAFF; DNA: TGTGCCAGCAGCTTGGTAGCCAGTATGAACACTGAAGCTTTCTTT
V: TRBV7-3; length: 15; J: TRBJ2-5; D: NA; size: NA; CDR3: CASSPGSGFGETQYF; DNA: TGTGCCAGCAGCCCAGGTTCAGGGTTCGGTGAGACCCAGTACTTC
V: TRBV28; length: 18; J: TRBJ2-1; D: TRBD1; size: NA; CDR3: CASSLLPLTGPSYNEQFF; DNA: TGTGCCAGCAGTTTATTGCCCCTGACAGGGCCTTCTTACAATGAGCAGTTCTTC
V: TRBV7-6; length: 11; J: TRBJ2-2; D: NA; size: NA; CDR3: CASSPVRELFF; DNA: TGTGCCAGCAGCCCCGTGAGGGAGCTGTTTTTT
V: TRBV6-6; length: 14; J: TRBJ2-1; D: NA; size: NA; CDR3: CASRGTGASNEQFF; DNA: TGTGCCAGCAGGGGAACGGGAGCCTCCAATGAGCAGTTCTTC
V: TRBV6-5; length: 14; J: TRBJ2-3; D: NA; size: many; CDR3: CASSYTTITDTQYF; DNA: TGTGCCAGCAGTTACACCACTATCACCGATACGCAGTATTTT
V: TRBV9; length: 13; J: TRBJ2-1; D: NA; size: NA; CDR3: CASSLGTHNEQFF; DNA: TGTGCCAGCAGCCTAGGGACTCACAATGAGCAGTTCTTC
V: TRBV5-6; length: 16; J: TRBJ1-2; D: TRBD1; size: NA; CDR3: CASSLGQGAANYGYTF; DNA: TGTGCCAGCAGCCTCGGACAGGGGGCAGCTAACTATGGCTACACCTTC
V: TRBV6-5; length: 16; J: TRBJ2-1; D: NA; size: NA; CDR3: CASSYQLSTIGNEQLF; DNA: TGTGCCAGCAGTTATCAATTGTCCACTATAGGGAATGAGCAGCTCTTC
V: TRBV7-9; length: 11; J: TRBJ2-7; D: NA; size: NA; CDR3: CASSGNYEQYF; DNA: TGTGCCAGCAGCGGAAACTACGAGCAGTACTTC
V: TRBV11-2; length: 13; J: TRBJ2-3; D: NA; size: NA; CDR3: CASSLVVADTQYF; DNA: TGTGCCAGCAGCTTAGTTGTAGCAGATACGCAGTATTTT
V: TRBV7-3; length: 17; J: TRBJ2-2; D: TRBD1; size: many; CDR3: CASSPRPRTGATGELFF; DNA: TGTGCCAGCAGCCCCCGACCCCGGACAGGGGCTACCGGGGAGCTGTTTTTT
V: TRBV6-6; length: 14; J: TRBJ2-1; D: NA; size: NA; CDR3: CASSYTGRYNEQFF; DNA: TGTGCCAGCAGTTACACAGGACGGTACAATGAGCAGTTCTTC
V: TRBV10-1; length: 13; J: TRBJ2-7; D: NA; size: NA; CDR3: CASMDGLTYEQYF; DNA: TGCGCCAGCATGGATGGACTGACCTACGAGCAGTACTTC
V: TRBV19; length: 15; J: TRBJ1-1; D: TRBD1; size: many; CDR3: CASSIVRRGRTEAFF; DNA: TGTGCCAGTAGTATAGTGAGGAGGGGGCGCACTGAAGCTTTCTTT
V: TRBV11-1; length: 16; J: TRBJ2-5; D: NA; size: NA; CDR3: CASSLPRRVVLETQYF; DNA: TGTGCCAGCAGCTTACCTAGGAGAGTGGTTTTAGAGACCCAGTACTTC
V: TRBV10-3; length: 13; J: TRBJ2-7; D: TRBD1; size: NA; CDR3: CAITGQGLREQYF; DNA: TGTGCCATCACGGGACAGGGCCTTAGAGAGCAGTACTTC
V: TRBV14; length: 17; J: TRBJ1-3; D: TRBD1; size: NA; CDR3: CASSQELPRQGGNTIYF; DNA: TGTGCCAGCAGCCAAGAGTTGCCGCGACAGGGCGGAAACACCATATATTTT
V: TRBV27; length: 13; J: TRBJ1-5; D: TRBD1; size: NA; CDR3: CASSPGLQGAQHF; DNA: TGTGCCAGCAGCCCAGGCCTTCAGGGGGCCCAGCATTTT
V: TRBV19; length: 14; J: TRBJ1-5; D: TRBD1; size: once; CDR3: CASSITTGEQPQHF; DNA: TGTGCCAGTAGTATAACTACAGGGGAGCAGCCCCAGCATTTT
V: TRBV28; length: 16; J: TRBJ1-1; D: NA; size: NA; CDR3: CASSPRGVALNTEAFF; DNA: TGTGCCAGCAGTCCCCGCGGTGTAGCACTGAACACTGAAGCTTTCTTT
V: TRBV28; length: 15; J: TRBJ2-1; D: TRBD2; size: NA; CDR3: CASSLGGRALYEQFF; DNA: TGTGCCAGCAGTTTGGGGGGGAGAGCTCTGTATGAGCAGTTCTTC
V: TRBV30; length: 13; J: TRBJ1-5; D: TRBD1; size: once; CDR3: CAWSSGGPQPQHF; DNA: TGTGCCTGGAGTTCAGGGGGCCCGCAGCCCCAGCATTTT
V: TRBV9; length: 14; J: TRBJ1-1; D: NA; size: NA; CDR3: CASSVGLGYTEAFF; DNA: TGTGCCAGCAGCGTAGGGTTGGGCTACACTGAAGCTTTCTTT
V: TRBV28; length: 14; J: TRBJ1-2; D: NA; size: once; CDR3: CASSLGQFNYGYTF; DNA: TGTGCCAGCAGTTTGGGGCAGTTTAACTATGGCTACACCTTC
V: TRBV18; length: 14; J: TRBJ2-1; D: TRBD1; size: NA; CDR3: CASSPQNRGDEQFF; DNA: TGTGCCAGCTCACCTCAGAACAGGGGGGATGAGCAGTTCTTC
V: TRBV7-6; length: 14; J: TRBJ2-2; D: TRBD1; size: NA; CDR3: CASQTGVSTGELFF; DNA: TGTGCCAGTCAGACAGGGGTTAGCACCGGGGAGCTGTTTTTT
V: TRBV9; length: 14; J: TRBJ2-7; D: NA; size: once; CDR3: CASSVALGPYEQYF; DNA: TGTGCCAGCAGCGTAGCTTTAGGCCCCTACGAGCAGTACTTC
V: TRBV2; length: 15; J: TRBJ1-4; D: TRBD1; size: NA; CDR3: CASSRSGQGGEKLFF; DNA: TGTGCCAGCAGCCGTTCCGGACAGGGAGGCGAAAAACTGTTTTTT